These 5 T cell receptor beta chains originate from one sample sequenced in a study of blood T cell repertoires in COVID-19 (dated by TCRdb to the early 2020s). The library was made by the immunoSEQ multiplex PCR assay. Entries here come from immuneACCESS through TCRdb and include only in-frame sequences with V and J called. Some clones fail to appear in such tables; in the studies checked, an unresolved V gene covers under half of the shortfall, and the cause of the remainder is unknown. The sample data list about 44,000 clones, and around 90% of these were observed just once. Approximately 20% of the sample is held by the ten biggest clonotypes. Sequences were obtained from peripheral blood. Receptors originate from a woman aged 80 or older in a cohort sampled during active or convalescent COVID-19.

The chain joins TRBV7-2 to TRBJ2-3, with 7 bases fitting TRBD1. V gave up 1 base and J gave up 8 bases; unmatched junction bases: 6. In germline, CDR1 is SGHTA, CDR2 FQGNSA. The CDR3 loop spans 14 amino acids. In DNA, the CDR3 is TGTGCCAGCAGCTTAGGGACAGGTTCGGGTACGCAGTATTTT. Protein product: CASSLGTGSGTQYF. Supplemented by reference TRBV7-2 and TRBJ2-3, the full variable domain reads GAGVSQSPSNKVTEKGKDVELRCDPISGHTALYWYRQSLGQGLEFLIYFQGNSAPDKSGLPSDRFSAERTGGSVSTLTIQRTQQEDSAVYLCASSLGTGSGTQYFGPGTRLTVL.

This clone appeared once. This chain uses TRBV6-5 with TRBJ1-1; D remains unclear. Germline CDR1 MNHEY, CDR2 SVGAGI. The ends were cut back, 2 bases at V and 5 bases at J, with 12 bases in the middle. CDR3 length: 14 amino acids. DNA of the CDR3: TGTGCCAGCAGTTACGGGTCCCTCAGGACTGAAGCTTTCTTT. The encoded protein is CASSYGSLRTEAFF.

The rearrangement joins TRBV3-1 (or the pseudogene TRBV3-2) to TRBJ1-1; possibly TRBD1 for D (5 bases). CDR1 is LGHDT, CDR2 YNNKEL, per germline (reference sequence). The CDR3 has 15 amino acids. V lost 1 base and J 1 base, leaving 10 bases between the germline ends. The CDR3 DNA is TGTGCCAGCAGCCAAGCTGGACAAGAGAACACTGAAGCTTTCTTT. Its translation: CASSQAGQENTEAFF.

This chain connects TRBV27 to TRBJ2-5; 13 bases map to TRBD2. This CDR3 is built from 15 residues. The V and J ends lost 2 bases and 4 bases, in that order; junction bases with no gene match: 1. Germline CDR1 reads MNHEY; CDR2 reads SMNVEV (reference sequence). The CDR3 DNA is TGTGCCAGCAGTTTAACTAGCGGGAGGGCAGAGACCCAGTACTTC. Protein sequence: CASSLTSGRAETQYF.

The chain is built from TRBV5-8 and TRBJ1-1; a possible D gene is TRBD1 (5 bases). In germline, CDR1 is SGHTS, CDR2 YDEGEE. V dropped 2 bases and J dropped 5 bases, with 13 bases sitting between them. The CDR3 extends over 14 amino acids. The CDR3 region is CASSFERGRTEAFF. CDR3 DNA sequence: TGTGCCAGCAGCTTTGAACGGGGGAGGACTGAAGCTTTCTTT. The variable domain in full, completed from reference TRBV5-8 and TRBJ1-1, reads EAGVTQSPTHLIKTRGQQATLRCSPISGHTSVYWYQQALGLGLQFLLWYDEGEERNRGNFPPRFSGRQFPNYSSELNVNALELEDSALYLCASSFERGRTEAFFGQGTRLTVV.